This entry concerns a single T cell receptor (beta chain). This sample is drawn from a study of control samples from healthy donors and cancer patients. TCRdb's table, derived via immunoSEQ multiplex PCR, lists solely in-frame clones and lacks some. The table records roughly 190,000 clones, approximately 91% of them present only once. V was shortened by 4 bases and J by 7 bases, with 20 bases between the two germline ends. The CDR3 covers 16 residues. From germline, CDR1 is MNHNS and CDR2 SASEGT. The receptor's source is a man younger than 45 in good health. Source material: blood. This sequence joins TRBV6-1 and TRBJ2-1, with D maybe TRBD1 (6 bases). The CDR3 coding sequence is TGTGCCAGCAGTGTCCTACAGGGTGTCAAGCTAAATGAGCAGTTCTTC. It yields the protein CASSVLQGVKLNEQFF.